A single sample gave rise to the 10 T cell receptor beta chains below, sequenced in a study of T cell repertoires in cytomegalovirus infection. Each CDR3 protein gets one entry after TCRdb re-called the reads with MiXCR. The repertoire includes a few hundred thousand distinct CDR3 sequences, 15% to 20% of them detected once, and around half sits in the top ten. Sequenced: CD8+ T cells from PBMCs. Every receptor here comes from a human donor in good health (CMV status not recorded). Some clones in this sample may be carry-over from other donors' samples.

The chain carries TRBV7-9 and TRBJ2-3, with 8 bases that match TRBD1. The germline gives CDR1 SEHNR, CDR2 FQNEAQ (reference sequence). The CDR3 contains 15 residues. J gave up 5 bases and V 4 bases, and 8 bases lay outside the gene matches. The CDR3 loop reads CASSSGQEGGDTQYF. The CDR3 coding sequence is TGTGCCAGCAGCTCGGGACAGGAGGGAGGAGATACGCAGTATTTT. Variable domain in full (rest from reference TRBV7-9 and TRBJ2-3): DTGVSQNPRHKITKRGQNVTFRCDPISEHNRLYWYRQTLGQGPEFLTYFQNEAQLEKSRLLSDRFSAERPKGSFSTLEIQRTEQGDSAMYLCASSSGQEGGDTQYFGPGTRLTVL.

This clonotype was seen many times. The chain employs TRBV7-8 and TRBJ2-7; no clear D gene. Germline CDR1 reads SGHVS; CDR2 reads FQNEAQ. The CDR3 is made up of 12 amino acids. V dropped 6 bases and J dropped 6 bases, with 12 bases sitting between them. CDR3 nucleotide sequence: TGTGCCAGCAGTGACGAGGCAGCCGAGCAGTACTTC. Residues: CASSDEAAEQYF.

This clonotype was picked up many times. Its ends do not fully match the called genes, so a read error is possible. The chain has TRBV29-1 and TRBJ1-2; D not certain. Germline CDR1 reads SQVTM; CDR2 reads ANQGSEA. The CDR3 consists of 9 residues. The CDR3 DNA is TGCAGCGTTGAAGATCGGAAAGACTTC. Its translation is CSVEDRKDF.

This clonotype occurred once. A much larger clone lies one base from this, so it may be a read error. DNA for the CDR3: TGTGCCAGCAGCGGCAGGTTATCTGGCACTGAAGCTTTCTTT. Its protein product is CASSGRLSGTEAFF. The chain has TRBV7-1 and TRBJ1-1, with D unclear. TRBV7-1 is flagged as an ORF with uncertain function. V was trimmed by 5 bases and J by 4 bases, leaving 14 bases between them. The CDR3 contains 14 residues.

The chain carries TRBV28 and TRBJ1-5; D unresolved. The CDR3 contains 15 residues. The germline V and J ends were trimmed by 6 bases and 0 bases, with 12 bases remaining between them. Looked up from germline, CDR1 is MDHEN and CDR2 is SYDVKM. Here the CDR3 DNA reads TGTGCCAGCAGGACGTTTTACGTTAGCAATCAGCCCCAGCATTTT. Translating gives CASRTFYVSNQPQHF.

This clonotype has just a few counts. CDR3 region: CASSYSSNQPQHF. CDR3 DNA: TGTGCCAGCAGTTACTCCTCCAATCAGCCCCAGCATTTT. The V gene is TRBV6-5, the J gene TRBJ1-5; the D is unclear. There are 13 residues in the CDR3. CDR1 and CDR2 (germline): MNHEY, SVGAGI. V was shortened by 0 bases and J by 3 bases, with 3 bases between the two germline ends.

V usage is TRBV7-3 and J usage is TRBJ2-7; 9 nucleotides align to TRBD1. Germline values: CDR1 SGHTA, CDR2 FQGTGA. The trim removed 5 bases at V and 3 bases at J, leaving 8 bases unmatched. The CDR3 contains 15 residues. The CDR3 here is CASSPLGQGDYEQYF. CDR3 DNA: TGTGCCAGCAGCCCTTTGGGACAGGGTGACTACGAGCAGTACTTC.

The rearrangement links TRBV12-3 or TRBV12-4 to TRBJ2-2, with 8 positions matching TRBD1. The CDR3 is 16 amino acids. V lost 7 bases and J lost 7; bases outside the gene matches: 14. The CDR3 DNA follows: TGTGCCAGCACCCCTCCCCGGACAGGACAGGGCGGGGAGCTGTTTTTT. It is translated as CASTPPRTGQGGELFF.

Comment on this clonotype: A much larger clone differs from this one at a single base, so this may be a read error. The CDR3 DNA is TGTGCCAGCATCCCCGGGACAGGGGGTCTCAACACAGATACGCAGTATTTT. It specifies CASIPGTGGLNTDTQYF. The genes are TRBV7-9 and TRBJ2-3, with 11 bases lining up with TRBD1. The germline V gene has CDR1 SEHNR and CDR2 FQNEAQ (reference sequence). V dropped 7 bases and J dropped 2; count of bases not matched to a gene: 11. The CDR3 totals 17 residues.

The gene calls are TRBV7-9 and TRBJ2-6; no reliable D call. CDR1 is SEHNR, CDR2 FQNEAQ, per germline (reference sequence). This CDR3 comprises 15 residues. V was pared by 5 bases and J by 0 bases, with 8 bases between. In DNA, the CDR3 is TGTGCCAGCAGCCTCACGTTCTCTGGGGCCAACGTCCTGACTTTC. This encodes CASSLTFSGANVLTF.